This T cell receptor beta chain comes out of a study of Ad26.COV2.S vaccination and SARS-CoV-2 variants. About the research overall: Intramuscularly, Ad26.COV2.S was given either once or twice, 56 days apart.

The method was immunoSEQ multiplex PCR; TCRdb's version includes in-frame clones alone and lacks a portion of them. This sample has some 450,000 clones, with about 92% found just once. Deletions cut 1 base from V and 2 bases from J, with 16 bases between. The CDR3 extends over 16 amino acids. The V gene's germline CDR1 is SGHRS and CDR2 YFSETQ. Treatment defined: roughly 19 received Ad26.COV2.S at low or high dose, single or two shots; five or six received placebo; per-sample allocation not given. The samples date from day 63 after the first vaccine or placebo injection. The individual, an adult aged 18-55 years, was a donor in Boston. It was Wuhan-strain SARS-CoV-2 spike that the Ad26 vaccine vector expressed.

The material was peripheral blood, obtained in a trial of Ad26.COV2.S vaccine versus placebo. The J gene is TRBJ2-7, the V gene TRBV5-1, with a weak D call TRBD1 (6 bases). This sequence originates from a person between 18 and 60 years old who received the Ad26.COV2.S COVID-19 vaccine or a placebo. CDR3 residues: CASSLLIRGVTYEQYF. DNA for the CDR3: TGCGCCAGCAGCTTGTTAATCAGGGGCGTGACCTACGAGCAGTACTTC.